This T cell receptor (beta chain) emerged from a study of blood T cell repertoires in COVID-19 (dated by TCRdb to 2018 to 2020). Regarding the research as a whole: Samples covering the acute and convalescent phases of COVID-19 were provided by collaborators in the United States, Italy and Spain. The prospective study material was composed of cDNA or gDNA derived from T cells, B-cell-depleted T cells, or PBMCs. The repertoires were released in a freely available public database intended as a resource for research on the immune response to SARS-CoV-2. Deeply sampled blood TCRbeta repertoires from subjects exposed to, actively infected with, or recovered from COVID-19 were included in the dataset. Nearly every sample came with metadata listing a de-identified subject ID, COVID-19 status, age in years and sex. Samples came from the ongoing ImmuneRACE study (first 160 participants) plus 1,254 subjects from 6 global collaborators. HLA class I and class II types, where available, came from metadata supplied by the sample provider rather than from assay-based typing. Overall study results and their limits: Clinical and demographic metadata were provided uncurated, with the amount varying by source and participant.

CDR1 and CDR2, looked up from the germline V gene (reference sequence), are SEHNR and FQNEAQ. Trimming takes 3 bases off V and 7 bases off J; junction bases not matched to a gene: 5. The cysteine opens and the phenylalanine closes a CDR3 of 14 amino acids. Left in the record is the CDR3 DNA by itself, 42 bases read in frame from the first base. In its sample, this clone was seen a few times. Its recognized antigen is unknown. No much larger clone is present one base from it, and per-base qualities are unavailable. The immunoSEQ Assay, a bias-controlled multiplex PCR, was used to amplify TCRbeta CDR3 regions from genomic DNA. The paper's processing steps were these. The number of nucleated cells in each sample was estimated from the amplification of reference gene primers within the assay. To quantify the absolute abundance of each unique TCRbeta CDR3 rearrangement, sequence reads were collapsed and filtered. For each sample, productive Simpson clonality was calculated as the square root of Simpson's diversity index over productive rearrangements. TCRdb stores this immuneACCESS table with in-frame sequences only. Part of the clones is absent; in the studies checked, under half of the shortfall reflects unresolved V genes, and no reason is known for the rest. V and J calls and clone size follow that table, whereas D and trimming were derived from the DNA. This sample gives 100,000 to 150,000 clones in total; roughly three quarters of them show up just once. The top ten constitute 1.5% to 2% of the sample.

Collaborating institutions collected whole blood in K2EDTA tubes following their own protocols. For TCRbeta analysis, collaborators shipped samples as frozen whole blood, isolated PBMCs, or DNA extracted from either of those sample types. The sequence came from a woman between 65 and 79 years old with acute or convalescent COVID-19. The material sequenced was peripheral blood. Recombination connected TRBV7-9 to TRBJ2-1, with TRBD1 matching 8 junction bases. The DNA sequence follows: TGTGCCAGCAGCTTCCGGGACAGGAGGAATGAGCAGTTCTTC. Translated, this is CASSFRDRRNEQFF.